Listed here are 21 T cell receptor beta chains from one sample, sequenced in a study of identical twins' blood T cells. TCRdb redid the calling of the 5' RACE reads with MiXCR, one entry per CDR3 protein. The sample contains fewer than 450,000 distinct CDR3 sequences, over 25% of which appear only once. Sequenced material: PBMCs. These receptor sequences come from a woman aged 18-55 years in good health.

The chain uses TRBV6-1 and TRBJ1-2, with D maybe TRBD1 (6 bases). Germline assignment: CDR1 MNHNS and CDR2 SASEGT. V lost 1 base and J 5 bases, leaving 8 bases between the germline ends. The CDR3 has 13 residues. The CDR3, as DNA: TGTGCCAGCAGTGAAGTGGGGGCGTATGGCTACACCTTC. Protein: CASSEVGAYGYTF.

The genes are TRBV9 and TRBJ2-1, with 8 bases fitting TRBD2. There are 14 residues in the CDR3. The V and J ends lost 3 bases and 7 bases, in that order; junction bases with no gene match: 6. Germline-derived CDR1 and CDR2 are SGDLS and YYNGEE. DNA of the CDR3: TGTGCCAGCAGCGCGTACGGGGGGGCGAATGAGCAGTTCTTC. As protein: CASSAYGGANEQFF.

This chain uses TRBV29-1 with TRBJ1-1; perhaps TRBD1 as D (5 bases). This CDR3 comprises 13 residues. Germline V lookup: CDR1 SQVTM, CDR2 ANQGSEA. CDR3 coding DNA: TGCAGTCCAAACCAGGGTAAAGGGACTGAAGCTTTCTTT. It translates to CSPNQGKGTEAFF.

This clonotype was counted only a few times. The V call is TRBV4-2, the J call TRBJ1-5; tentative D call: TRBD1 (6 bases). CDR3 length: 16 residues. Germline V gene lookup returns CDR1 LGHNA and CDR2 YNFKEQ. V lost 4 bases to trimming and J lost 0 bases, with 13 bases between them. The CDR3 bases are TGTGCCAGCAGCCCCGCCGGACAGTATAGCAATCAGCCCCAGCATTTT. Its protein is CASSPAGQYSNQPQHF.

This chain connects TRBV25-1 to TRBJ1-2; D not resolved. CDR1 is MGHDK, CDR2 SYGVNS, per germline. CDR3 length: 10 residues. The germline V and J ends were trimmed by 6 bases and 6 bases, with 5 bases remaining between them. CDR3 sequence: CASRFHGYTF. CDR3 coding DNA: TGTGCCAGCAGATTCCATGGCTACACCTTC.

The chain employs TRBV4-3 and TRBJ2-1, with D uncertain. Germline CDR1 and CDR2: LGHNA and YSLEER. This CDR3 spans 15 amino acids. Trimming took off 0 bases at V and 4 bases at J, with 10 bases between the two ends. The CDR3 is CASSQDSSTYNEQFF. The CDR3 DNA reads TGCGCCAGCAGCCAAGATTCCAGCACTTACAATGAGCAGTTCTTC.

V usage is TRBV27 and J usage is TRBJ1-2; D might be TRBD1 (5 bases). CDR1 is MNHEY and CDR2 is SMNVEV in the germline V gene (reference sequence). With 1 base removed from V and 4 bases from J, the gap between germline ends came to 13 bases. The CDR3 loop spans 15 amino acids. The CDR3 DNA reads TGTGCCAGCAGTTTATATGCAGGGTTGGGCTATGGCTACACCTTC. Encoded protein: CASSLYAGLGYGYTF.

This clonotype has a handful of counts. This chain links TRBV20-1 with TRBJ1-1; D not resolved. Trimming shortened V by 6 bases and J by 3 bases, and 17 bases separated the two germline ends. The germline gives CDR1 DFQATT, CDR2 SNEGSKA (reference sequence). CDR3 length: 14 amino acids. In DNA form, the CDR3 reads TGCAGTGCACGGCCGGGAGGGTTCGACACTGAAGCTTTCTTT. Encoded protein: CSARPGGFDTEAFF.

This chain's CDR3 is CSASTGRAEAFF. The CDR3 DNA reads TGCAGTGCTAGCACAGGGCGCGCTGAAGCTTTCTTT. The genes are TRBV20-1 and TRBJ1-1, with a tentative D call TRBD1 (6 bases). The CDR3 is 12 residues long. Germline assignment: CDR1 DFQATT and CDR2 SNEGSKA (reference sequence). Trimming removed 3 bases at V and 6 bases at J, with 11 bases between.

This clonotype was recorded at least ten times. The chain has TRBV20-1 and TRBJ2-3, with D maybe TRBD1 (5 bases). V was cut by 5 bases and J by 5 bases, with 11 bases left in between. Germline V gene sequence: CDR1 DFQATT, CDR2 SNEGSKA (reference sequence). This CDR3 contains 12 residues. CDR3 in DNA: TGCAGTGCTTATGAAGGGGAAGATACGCAGTATTTT. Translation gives CSAYEGEDTQYF.

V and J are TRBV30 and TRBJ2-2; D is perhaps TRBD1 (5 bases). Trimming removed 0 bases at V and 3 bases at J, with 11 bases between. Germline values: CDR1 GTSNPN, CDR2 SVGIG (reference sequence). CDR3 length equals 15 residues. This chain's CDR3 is CAWSVSAGYTGELFF. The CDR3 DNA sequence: TGTGCCTGGAGTGTTTCGGCAGGGTACACCGGGGAGCTGTTTTTT.

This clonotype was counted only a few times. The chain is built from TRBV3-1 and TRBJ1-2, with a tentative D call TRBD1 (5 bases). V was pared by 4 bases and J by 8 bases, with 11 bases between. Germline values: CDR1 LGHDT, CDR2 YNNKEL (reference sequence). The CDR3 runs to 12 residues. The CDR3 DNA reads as TGTGCCAGCAGCCGGGGACTCGGAGGCTACACCTTC. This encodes CASSRGLGGYTF. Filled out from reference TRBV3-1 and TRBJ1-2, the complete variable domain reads DTAVSQTPKYLVTQMGNDKSIKCEQNLGHDTMYWYKQDSKKFLKIMFSYNNKELIINETVPNRFSPKSPDKAHLNLHINSLELGDSAVYFCASSRGLGGYTFGSGTRLTVV.

CDR3 sequence reads: CASSSSPGLMETQYF. DNA for the CDR3: TGTGCCAGCAGTTCATCCCCGGGACTCATGGAGACCCAGTACTTC. This chain connects TRBV12-3 or TRBV12-4 to TRBJ2-5; weak D call: TRBD2 (6 bases). The germline V and J ends were trimmed by 4 bases and 5 bases, with 17 bases remaining between them. This CDR3 is built from 15 residues.

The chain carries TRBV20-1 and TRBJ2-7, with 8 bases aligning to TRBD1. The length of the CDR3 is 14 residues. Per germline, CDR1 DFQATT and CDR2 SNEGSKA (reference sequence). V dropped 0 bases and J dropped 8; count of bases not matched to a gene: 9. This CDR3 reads CSARDSLGQAKQYF. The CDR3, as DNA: TGCAGTGCTAGAGATTCTCTGGGACAGGCGAAGCAGTACTTC.

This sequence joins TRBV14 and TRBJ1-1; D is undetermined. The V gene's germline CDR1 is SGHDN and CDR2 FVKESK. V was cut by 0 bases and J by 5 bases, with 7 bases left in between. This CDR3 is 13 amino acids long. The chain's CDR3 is CASSQDPGTEAFF. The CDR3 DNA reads TGTGCCAGCAGCCAAGATCCAGGTACTGAAGCTTTCTTT.

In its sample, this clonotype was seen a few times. The CDR3 protein is CASSHLRFSETQYF. The CDR3 nucleotides are TGCGCCAGCAGCCACCTCCGGTTTTCGGAGACCCAGTACTTC. V is TRBV4-3 and J is TRBJ2-5; D is undetermined. Trimming removed 3 bases from V and 5 bases from J, with 13 bases in between. CDR1 and CDR2 from the germline V gene are LGHNA and YSLEER. The CDR3 extends over 14 amino acids.

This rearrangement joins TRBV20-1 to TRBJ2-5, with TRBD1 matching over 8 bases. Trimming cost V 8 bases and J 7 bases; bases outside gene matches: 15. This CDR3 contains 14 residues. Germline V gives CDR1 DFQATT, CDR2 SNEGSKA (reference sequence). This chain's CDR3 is CSTPSGGAKGTQYF. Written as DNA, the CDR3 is TGCAGTACTCCTTCAGGGGGCGCAAAAGGGACCCAGTACTTC.

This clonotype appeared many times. CDR3 protein: CASSRTGTADSNQPQHF. The CDR3 nucleotides read TGTGCCAGTAGTCGTACCGGGACAGCTGATAGCAATCAGCCCCAGCATTTT. The chain carries TRBV19 and TRBJ1-5; TRBD1 matches at 7 bases. V lost 5 bases, J lost 0 bases, and 10 bases stayed unmatched. The length of the CDR3 is 17 residues. CDR1 and CDR2 (germline): LNHDA, SQIVND (reference sequence).

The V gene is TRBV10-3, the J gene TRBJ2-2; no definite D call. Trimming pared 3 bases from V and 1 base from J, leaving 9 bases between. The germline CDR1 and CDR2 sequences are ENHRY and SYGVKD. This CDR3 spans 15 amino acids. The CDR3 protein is CAISDEVVNTGELFF. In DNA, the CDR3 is TGTGCCATCAGTGACGAGGTGGTGAACACCGGGGAGCTGTTTTTT.

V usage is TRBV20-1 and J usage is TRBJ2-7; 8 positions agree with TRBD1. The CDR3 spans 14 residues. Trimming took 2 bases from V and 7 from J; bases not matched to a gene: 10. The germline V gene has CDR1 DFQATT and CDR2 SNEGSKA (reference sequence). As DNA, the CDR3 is TGCAGTGCTAGATCCCGGGACAGGCCTGGAGAGCAGTACTTC. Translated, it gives CSARSRDRPGEQYF.

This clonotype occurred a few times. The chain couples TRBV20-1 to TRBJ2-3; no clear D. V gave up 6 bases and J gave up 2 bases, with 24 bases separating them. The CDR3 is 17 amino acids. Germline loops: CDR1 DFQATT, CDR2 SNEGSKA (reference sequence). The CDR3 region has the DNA TGCAGTGCACAACCCTTCGGGCCTTCATCCCCCACAGATACGCAGTATTTT. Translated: CSAQPFGPSSPTDTQYF.